One and the same sample provided the 18 T cell receptor beta chains below, sequenced in a study of shared clonotypes between healthy human individuals. Selected positively for CCR7 and CD45RO-negative, naive CD8 cells excluded terminally differentiated effector memory CD45RA+ cells. Assay used: immunoSEQ multiplex PCR; TCRdb lists only in-frame clones, some missing. Of millions of clones in the sample, about 94% were seen once. The sample comprised naive CD8+ T cells sorted from blood. The source of these receptors is a man aged 18 to 30 in good health.

V gene TRBV11-2 combines with J gene TRBJ1-3; D might be TRBD1 (6 bases). Germline V gene data show CDR1 as SGHAT and CDR2 as FQNNGV. The CDR3 totals 14 residues. V was shortened by 4 bases and J by 1 base, with 8 bases between the two germline ends. As DNA, the CDR3 is TGTGCCAGCAGCTCACAGGGTTCTGGAAACACCATATATTTT. This encodes CASSSQGSGNTIYF.

V usage is TRBV7-9 and J usage is TRBJ1-3; D remains unclear. The CDR3 is made up of 13 amino acids. V was trimmed by 1 base and J by 8 bases, leaving 9 bases between them. Per the germline V gene, CDR1 is SEHNR and CDR2 is FQNEAQ (reference sequence). Here the CDR3 reads CASSLGPGYTIYF. The DNA for the CDR3 is TGTGCCAGCAGCTTAGGCCCGGGGTACACCATATATTTT.

This rearrangement joins TRBV10-3 to TRBJ2-7, with 7 bases that match TRBD2. CDR3 size: 13 residues. CDR1 and CDR2 (germline): ENHRY, SYGVKD. The trim removed 8 bases at V and 6 bases at J, leaving 10 bases unmatched. CDR3 sequence (DNA): TGTGCCATCGGGCCGGGAGGCCAGAGCGAGCAGTACTTC. Encoded protein: CAIGPGGQSEQYF.

As to this clone: Other DNA sequences from this sample encode an identical CDR3 as well. V is TRBV9 and J is TRBJ2-1, with 8 positions matching TRBD2. The junction had 7 bases not matched to a gene; V was cut back by 2 bases and J by 9 bases. CDR3 length: 14 residues. Looked up from germline, CDR1 is SGDLS and CDR2 is YYNGEE. The DNA of the CDR3 is TGTGCCAGCAGCGTTGGTGGGAGCGGGAGTGAGCAGTTCTTC. As protein: CASSVGGSGSEQFF.

J is TRBJ2-7 and V is TRBV6-5; TRBD1 agrees at 9 bases. Germline CDR1 is MNHEY and CDR2 is SVGAGI. Germline trimming cut 5 bases from V and 3 bases from J; bases unmatched to any gene: 5. This CDR3 has 14 amino acids. CDR3 nucleotide sequence: TGTGCCAGCAGTGCGCGGGACAGGGACTACGAGCAGTACTTC. Its translation: CASSARDRDYEQYF.

The chain joins TRBV4-3 to TRBJ2-2, with TRBD2 identical over 8 bases. Germline V CDR1 and CDR2: LGHNA, YSLEER. The CDR3 covers 16 residues. Trimming removed 5 bases from V and 3 bases from J; junction bases left unmatched: 8. The CDR3 reads CASSGKREYDTGELFF. The DNA of the CDR3 is TGCGCCAGCAGCGGGAAGCGGGAGTACGACACCGGGGAGCTGTTTTTT.

CDR3 region: CASSKRENYEQYF. In DNA, the CDR3 is TGTGCCAGCAGCAAAAGGGAAAACTACGAGCAGTACTTC. The chain combines TRBV21-1 with TRBJ2-7. TRBV21-1 is shown as a pseudogene. There are 13 residues in the CDR3.

V usage is TRBV5-1 and J usage is TRBJ2-1, with TRBD1 matching over 10 bases. The V segment lost 4 bases and the J segment 6 bases; nucleotides outside the gene matches: 7. This CDR3 contains 15 residues. In germline, CDR1 is SGHRS, CDR2 YFSETQ. CDR3 sequence: CASSGRQGALNEQFF. CDR3 in DNA: TGCGCCAGCAGCGGTAGACAGGGGGCCCTCAATGAGCAGTTCTTC.

The V and J genes are TRBV4-1 and TRBJ1-1; D gene uncertain. V was pared by 4 bases and J by 4 bases, with 22 bases between. This CDR3 has 17 residues. Germline CDR1 is MGHRA and CDR2 is YSYEKL. As DNA, the CDR3 is TGCGCCAGCAGCCCGCATGCGGGGTACCAAGAGAGCACTGAAGCTTTCTTT. Protein product: CASSPHAGYQESTEAFF.

The gene calls are TRBV20-1 and TRBJ2-7; D is tentatively TRBD1 or TRBD2 (6 bases each). This CDR3 comprises 11 residues. CDR1 is DFQATT, CDR2 SNEGSKA, per germline (reference sequence). The CDR3 region has the DNA TGCAGCCGGGGGCAGTCCTACGAGCAGTACTTC. Translation: CSRGQSYEQYF.

J is TRBJ1-3 and V is TRBV28; perhaps TRBD1 as D (6 bases). The CDR3 totals 20 residues. CDR1 MDHEN and CDR2 SYDVKM come from the germline V gene. Between the trimmed V and J ends, which lost 3 bases and 2 bases, there was a span of 26 bases. CDR3 bases: TGTGCCAGCAGTTTGTCGAGCCGTATGGACAGTGGTTTGGCTGGAAACACCATATATTTT. Residues: CASSLSSRMDSGLAGNTIYF.

J is TRBJ2-1 and V is TRBV30; 12 bases map to TRBD2. Germline lookup yields CDR1 GTSNPN and CDR2 SVGIG (reference sequence). The CDR3 has 18 residues. V trimming: 3 bases; J trimming: 7 bases; junction bases outside the gene matches: 16. The CDR3 DNA is TGTGCCTGGAGCGGGACTCCGGCCACCGGGACTAGCGGGAATGAGCAGTTCTTC. Translated, it gives CAWSGTPATGTSGNEQFF.

As for this clone: Other DNA sequences in this sample translate to the same CDR3. The chain couples TRBV27 to TRBJ1-3; no clear D. Trimming left V 0 bases short and J 0 bases short, with 3 bases between. The CDR3 spans 14 residues. The germline gives CDR1 MNHEY, CDR2 SMNVEV (reference sequence). The CDR3 is CASSLSLSGNTIYF. The CDR3 DNA reads as TGTGCCAGCAGTTTATCCCTCTCTGGAAACACCATATATTTT.

This clone appeared a single time. The chain recombines TRBV7-9 with TRBJ1-4; D unclear. CDR3 length equals 14 residues. The V and J ends lost 4 bases and 3 bases respectively, with 9 bases between them. In germline, CDR1 is SEHNR, CDR2 FQNEAQ (reference sequence). CDR3: CASSSLSPNEKLFF. In nucleotides, the CDR3 is TGTGCCAGCAGCTCTCTATCCCCTAATGAAAAACTGTTTTTT.

This rearrangement joins TRBV7-9 to TRBJ2-1, with a possible D match to TRBD2 (6 bases). CDR3 size: 14 residues. Germline CDR1 reads SEHNR; CDR2 reads FQNEAQ (reference sequence). Trimming removed 6 bases from V and 8 bases from J, with 17 bases in between. CDR3 amino acids: CASRGGYPSDEQFF. CDR3 DNA: TGTGCCAGCAGGGGGGGATACCCGAGCGATGAGCAGTTCTTC.

V usage is TRBV9 and J usage is TRBJ2-2; D is perhaps TRBD1 (5 bases). The CDR3 is 15 residues long. Trimming shortened V by 1 base and J by 4 bases, and 11 bases separated the two germline ends. CDR1 SGDLS and CDR2 YYNGEE come from the germline V gene. The CDR3 sequence: CASSVWGEATGELFF. The CDR3 nucleotides read TGTGCCAGCAGCGTATGGGGCGAGGCCACCGGGGAGCTGTTTTTT.

About this clone itself: Other DNA sequences in the same sample also yield this CDR3. The chain uses TRBV7-9 and TRBJ2-7, with TRBD1 identical over 8 bases. The CDR3 has 15 amino acids. V trimming: 4 bases; J trimming: 0 bases; junction bases outside the gene matches: 5. CDR1 SEHNR and CDR2 FQNEAQ come from the germline V gene (reference sequence). CDR3 loop: CASSSTGASSYEQYF. In DNA form, the CDR3 reads TGTGCCAGCAGCTCGACAGGGGCCAGCTCCTACGAGCAGTACTTC.

This chain connects TRBV6-5 to TRBJ2-2; D gene ambiguous. The germline V gene encodes CDR1 MNHEY and CDR2 SVGAGI. The CDR3 loop spans 13 amino acids. V lost 2 bases to trimming and J lost 6 bases, with 7 bases between them. The CDR3 DNA reads as TGTGCCAGCAGTTACACCCCAGCCGGGGAGCTGTTTTTT. Translating gives CASSYTPAGELFF.